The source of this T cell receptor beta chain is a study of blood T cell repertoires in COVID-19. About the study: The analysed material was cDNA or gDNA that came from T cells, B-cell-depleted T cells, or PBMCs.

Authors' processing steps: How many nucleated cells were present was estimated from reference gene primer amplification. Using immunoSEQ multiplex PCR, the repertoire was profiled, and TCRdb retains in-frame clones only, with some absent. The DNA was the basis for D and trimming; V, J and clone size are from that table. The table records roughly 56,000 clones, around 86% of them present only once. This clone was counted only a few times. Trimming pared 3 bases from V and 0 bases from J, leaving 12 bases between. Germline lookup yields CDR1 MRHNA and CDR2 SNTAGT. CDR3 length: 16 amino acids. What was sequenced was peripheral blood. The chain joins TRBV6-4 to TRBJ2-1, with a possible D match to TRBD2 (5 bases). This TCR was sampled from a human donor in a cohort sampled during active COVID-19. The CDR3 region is CASSEFAGSSYNEQFF. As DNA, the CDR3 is TGTGCCAGCAGTGAATTCGCGGGCTCCTCCTACAATGAGCAGTTCTTC.